Below are 26 T cell receptor beta chains sequenced from a single sample in a study of T cell responses to AZD1222 COVID-19 vaccine (dated by TCRdb to the early 2020s). The time point label corresponds to: baseline before first vaccination. Interpreted using the paper, the treatment or condition label stands for: meningococcal conjugate vaccine given as trial control. Library prep was done by the immunoSEQ multiplex PCR assay. This is the immuneACCESS table as TCRdb keeps it, with only in-frame sequences that have V and J called. A part of the clones is gone; compared with another copy, unresolved V genes explain less than half, and the rest is unexplained. This sample comprises some 170,000 clones, roughly nine tenths of them detected only once. The ten largest clones add up to 4.4% of the sample. The sequencing used peripheral blood, collected on day 0 of MenACWY control vaccination. The receptors originated from an adult in good health.

The J gene is TRBJ1-6, the V gene TRBV5-6, with TRBD1 as a possible D gene (5 bases). V lost 2 bases and J 0 bases, leaving 15 bases between the germline ends. The CDR3 has 18 residues. CDR1 and CDR2 from the germline V gene are SGHDT and YYEEEE. The CDR3 region has the DNA TGTGCCAGCAGCTTCGGGGACTCGACCAGCTCCTATAATTCACCCCTCCACTTT. Encoded protein: CASSFGDSTSSYNSPLHF.

This sequence joins TRBV9 and TRBJ2-3; TRBD2 matches at 7 bases. The CDR3 runs 15 residues. Germline lookup yields CDR1 SGDLS and CDR2 YYNGEE. The junction had 5 bases not matched to a gene; V was cut back by 4 bases and J by 0 bases. The CDR3 spells CASSLGGFSTDTQYF. The DNA of the CDR3 is TGTGCCAGCAGCCTGGGGGGGTTTAGCACAGATACGCAGTATTTT.

The V gene is TRBV12-3 or TRBV12-4, the J gene TRBJ1-2; D remains ambiguous. V was clipped by 1 base and J by 4 bases, with 4 bases between them. CDR3 size: 12 residues. CDR3 protein: CASSLDSYGYTF. The CDR3 DNA is TGTGCCAGCAGTTTAGACAGCTATGGCTACACCTTC.

V usage is TRBV2 and J usage is TRBJ1-1; D possibly corresponds to TRBD1 (5 bases). The CDR3 totals 15 residues. Germline assignment: CDR1 SNHLY and CDR2 FYNNEI. The V and J ends lost 6 bases and 2 bases respectively, with 16 bases between them. The CDR3 region is CASRWGRPGNTEAFF. Here the CDR3 DNA reads TGTGCCAGCAGATGGGGGAGACCCGGCAACACTGAAGCTTTCTTT.

The chain employs TRBV3-1 (or the pseudogene TRBV3-2) and TRBJ1-1; 8 nucleotides match TRBD1. The V gene's germline CDR1 is LGHDT and CDR2 YNNKEL (reference sequence). Trimming took 4 bases from V and 4 from J; bases not matched to a gene: 8. The CDR3 runs 15 residues. CDR3 region: CASSPRTGRATEAFF. The CDR3 DNA reads TGTGCCAGCAGCCCCCGGACAGGGCGGGCCACTGAAGCTTTCTTT.

The chain uses TRBV3-1 (or the pseudogene TRBV3-2) and TRBJ1-1; D is uncertain. The length of the CDR3 is 12 residues. The germline V and J ends were trimmed by 2 bases and 4 bases, with 5 bases remaining between them. Germline V gene lookup returns CDR1 LGHDT and CDR2 YNNKEL (reference sequence). The chain's CDR3 is CASSQTSTEAFF. For the CDR3, the DNA is TGTGCCAGCAGCCAAACTAGCACTGAAGCTTTCTTT.

The rearrangement uses TRBV14 and TRBJ1-1, with D hard to call. Germline V gene data show CDR1 as SGHDN and CDR2 as FVKESK. Deletions cut 1 base from V and 4 bases from J, with 13 bases between. The CDR3 is 15 residues long. The CDR3 sequence is CASSQVGRSSTEAFF. In nucleotides, the CDR3 is TGTGCCAGCAGCCAAGTGGGGAGGAGTAGCACTGAAGCTTTCTTT.

The J gene is TRBJ2-7, the V gene TRBV5-4, with D tentatively TRBD1 (6 bases). Germline V CDR1 and CDR2: SGHNT, YYREEE (reference sequence). The CDR3 length is 12 residues. V lost 5 bases to trimming and J lost 6 bases, with 12 bases between them. The CDR3 region has the DNA TGTGCCAGCAGTTCGACAGGAGTCGAGCAGTACTTC. Protein sequence: CASSSTGVEQYF.

CDR3 region: CASSEVRVVHNEQFF. The CDR3 DNA follows: TGTGCCAGCAGTGAAGTCAGGGTAGTACACAATGAGCAGTTCTTC. The V gene is TRBV2, the J gene TRBJ2-1, with D possibly matching TRBD1 (5 bases). The CDR3 is made up of 15 amino acids. Germline V gene data show CDR1 as SNHLY and CDR2 as FYNNEI. The ends were cut back, 1 base at V and 5 bases at J, with 12 bases in the middle.

Written as DNA, the CDR3 is TGTGCCAGCAGCCAAGATAAGTCCGGGACATCATCCTACGAGCAGTACTTC. This gives the protein CASSQDKSGTSSYEQYF. The rearrangement joins TRBV4-2 to TRBJ2-7, with D tentatively TRBD1 (6 bases). Germline CDR1 is LGHNA and CDR2 is YNFKEQ. The V gene lost 0 bases and the J gene lost 1 base, with 16 bases spanning the gap. This CDR3 spans 17 amino acids.

This chain connects TRBV19 to TRBJ2-2; either TRBD1 or TRBD2 may fit D (5 bases each). Germline-derived CDR1 and CDR2 are LNHDA and SQIVND (reference sequence). This CDR3 has 17 amino acids. The V end lost 4 bases, the J end lost 4 bases, and 19 bases lay between the germline ends. The CDR3 loop is CASSRDGTSRGTGELFF. The DNA of the CDR3 is TGTGCCAGTAGTAGGGACGGAACCAGCCGTGGCACCGGGGAGCTGTTTTTT.

Only a few counts were recorded for this clone. V and J are TRBV10-3 and TRBJ2-1; TRBD2 aligns across 9 bases. The CDR3 length is 17 residues. Unmatched junction bases numbered 5, after V lost 0 bases and J lost 2 bases. The germline V gene encodes CDR1 ENHRY and CDR2 SYGVKD. CDR3 bases: TGTGCCATCAGTGAGTCGCCCAGCGGGAGGACCTACAATGAGCAGTTCTTC. This sequence encodes CAISESPSGRTYNEQFF.

The V gene is TRBV27, the J gene TRBJ2-3; 10 bases match TRBD2. The CDR3 has 15 amino acids. The V segment lost 2 bases and the J segment 1 base; nucleotides outside the gene matches: 0. Germline-derived CDR1 and CDR2 are MNHEY and SMNVEV (reference sequence). The CDR3: CASSLGTSGTDTQYF. CDR3 bases: TGTGCCAGCAGTTTAGGGACTAGCGGCACAGATACGCAGTATTTT.

The genes are TRBV5-8 and TRBJ1-1; D is perhaps TRBD1 (6 bases). Trimming left V 0 bases short and J 6 bases short, with 12 bases between. CDR1 is SGHTS and CDR2 is YDEGEE in the germline V gene. The CDR3 is 14 amino acids. The CDR3 spells CASSLALTGSEAFF. The CDR3, as DNA: TGTGCCAGCAGCTTGGCTCTGACAGGTTCTGAAGCTTTCTTT.

This rearrangement joins TRBV7-9 to TRBJ1-3; D unclear. Germline CDR1 is SEHNR and CDR2 is FQNEAQ (reference sequence). The CDR3 extends over 13 amino acids. Trimming cost V 7 bases and J 4 bases, with 11 bases left between them. CDR3 nucleotide sequence: TGTGCCAGCACCCTTGAGGCCGGAAACACCATATATTTT. The encoded protein is CASTLEAGNTIYF.

The V call is TRBV18, the J call TRBJ1-3, with a weak D call TRBD1 (5 bases). Per the germline V gene, CDR1 is KGHSH and CDR2 is LQKENI. The CDR3 runs to 14 residues. Trimming shortened V by 4 bases and J by 7 bases, and 14 bases separated the two germline ends. Here the CDR3 reads CASSQGVSGNTIYF. The CDR3 DNA reads as TGTGCCAGCTCACAAGGGGTTTCCGGGAACACCATATATTTT.

The J gene is TRBJ2-3, the V gene TRBV11-3; no clear D. This CDR3 comprises 12 residues. The germline CDR1 and CDR2 sequences are SGHNT and YENEEA. Trimming cost V 6 bases and J 5 bases, with 9 bases left between them. CDR3 in amino acids: CASRLGLDTQYF. The CDR3 DNA sequence: TGTGCCAGCAGACTGGGTCTAGATACGCAGTATTTT.

The chain couples TRBV10-3 to TRBJ2-2; 7 nucleotides line up with TRBD1. Per the germline V gene, CDR1 is ENHRY and CDR2 is SYGVKD. CDR3 length equals 15 residues. Trimming removed 7 bases from V and 4 bases from J; junction bases left unmatched: 9. The CDR3 region is CAIKNGTASTGELFF. The CDR3 bases are TGTGCCATCAAAAATGGGACAGCGTCCACCGGGGAGCTGTTTTTT.

This chain connects TRBV7-2 to TRBJ1-4; 9 bases align to TRBD1. This CDR3 is 14 amino acids long. Germline lookup yields CDR1 SGHTA and CDR2 FQGNSA. V shed 5 bases and J 7 bases; nucleotides not matched to a gene: 5. CDR3 region: CASSLQGAGEKLFF. CDR3 bases: TGTGCCAGCAGCCTACAGGGGGCTGGTGAAAAACTGTTTTTT.

The gene calls are TRBV4-2 and TRBJ2-1, with 8 positions matching TRBD2. J gave up 2 bases and V 1 base, and 7 bases lay outside the gene matches. This CDR3 spans 17 amino acids. CDR1 and CDR2 from the germline V gene are LGHNA and YNFKEQ. The CDR3 region has the DNA TGTGCCAGCAGCCAAGGTCCGGCGGGACTAGCCTACAATGAGCAGTTCTTC. It encodes CASSQGPAGLAYNEQFF.

The chain has TRBV7-2 and TRBJ2-2, with 10 positions matching TRBD2. V trimming: 1 base; J trimming: 3 bases; junction bases outside the gene matches: 11. Per the germline V gene, CDR1 is SGHTA and CDR2 is FQGNSA. This CDR3 has 19 residues. The CDR3 DNA reads as TGTGCCAGCAGCTTAGGGGGACTAGCGTCCCCCCTGGACACCGGGGAGCTGTTTTTT. As protein: CASSLGGLASPLDTGELFF.

This chain joins TRBV7-2 and TRBJ1-3, with D unresolved. Trimming removed 2 bases from V and 2 bases from J, with 7 bases in between. This CDR3 has 14 amino acids. The germline gives CDR1 SGHTA, CDR2 FQGNSA. CDR3 bases: TGTGCCAGCAGCTTATGGGGAGCTGGAAACACCATATATTTT. Amino acids: CASSLWGAGNTIYF.

The chain couples TRBV2 to TRBJ2-1; perhaps TRBD2 as D (5 bases). V was pared by 7 bases and J by 12 bases, with 16 bases between. The CDR3 is 12 residues long. CDR1 SNHLY and CDR2 FYNNEI come from the germline V gene. CDR3 sequence (DNA): TGTGCCAGCATTTCAACCGGGAACGTGCAGTTCTTC. Translated: CASISTGNVQFF.

The gene calls are TRBV6-1 and TRBJ2-1; no clear D. The germline V gene encodes CDR1 MNHNS and CDR2 SASEGT. The CDR3 covers 13 residues. V shed 1 base and J shed 8 bases, with 9 bases lying between them. CDR3 loop: CASSEGLVYEQFF. For the CDR3, the DNA is TGTGCCAGCAGTGAAGGGTTAGTGTATGAGCAGTTCTTC.

A word on this clone: A junction end diverges from the germline sequence, so it may reflect a read error. The rearrangement uses TRBV28 and TRBJ1-4; possibly TRBD1 for D (6 bases). The CDR3 is made up of 16 amino acids. The germline V gene encodes CDR1 MDHEN and CDR2 SYDVKM. The CDR3 bases are TGTGCCAGCAGATTATCGATAGGGGGGACGGGAGAAAAACTGTTTTTT. Its translation: CASRLSIGGTGEKLFF.

V is TRBV6-5 and J is TRBJ1-6; 9 bases are a match to TRBD1. CDR1 and CDR2 from the germline V gene are MNHEY and SVGAGI. The CDR3 runs 14 residues. Trimming took 6 bases from V and 5 from J; bases not matched to a gene: 2. CDR3 bases: TGTGCCAGCAGGGGACAGGGTCATAATTCACCCCTCCACTTT. This gives the protein CASRGQGHNSPLHF.